Below are 23 T cell receptor beta chains sequenced from a single sample in a study of control samples from healthy donors and cancer patients. Libraries were prepared by immunoSEQ multiplex PCR; TCRdb keeps only in-frame clonotypes and omits some of them. The sample has 110,000 or so clones; roughly four fifths are singletons. Sequences were obtained from blood. The receptors come from a woman in her fifties or sixties in good health.

The chain joins TRBV12-5 to TRBJ2-5, with 10 bases that match TRBD2. The CDR3 totals 15 residues. V gave up 6 bases and J gave up 6 bases; unmatched junction bases: 10. Germline lookup yields CDR1 LGHNT and CDR2 FRNRAP. The CDR3 protein is CASGSSRSGRQTQYF. CDR3 nucleotide sequence: TGTGCTAGTGGCTCGTCGCGTAGCGGGAGGCAGACCCAGTACTTC.

This clone has more than one count but fewer than ten. The chain combines TRBV15 with TRBJ1-2; possibly TRBD1 for D (5 bases). The CDR3 totals 14 residues. Trimming took off 1 base at V and 4 bases at J, with 10 bases between the two ends. Germline lookup yields CDR1 LNHNV and CDR2 YYDKDF (reference sequence). This CDR3 reads CATSRGNRSYGYTF. In nucleotides, the CDR3 is TGTGCCACCAGCAGAGGAAACAGGTCCTATGGCTACACCTTC. Variable domain in full (rest from reference TRBV15 and TRBJ1-2): DAMVIQNPRYQVTQFGKPVTLSCSQTLNHNVMYWYQQKSSQAPKLLFHYYDKDFNNEADTPDNFQSRRPNTSFCFLDIRSPGLGDTAMYLCATSRGNRSYGYTFGSGTRLTVV.

CDR3 residues: CASSQPSGGTNTQYF. CDR3 nucleotide sequence: TGTGCCAGCAGCCAACCTAGCGGGGGTACAAATACGCAGTATTTT. V usage is TRBV3-1 (or the pseudogene TRBV3-2) and J usage is TRBJ2-3, with 10 positions matching TRBD2. J gave up 7 bases and V 2 bases, and 6 bases lay outside the gene matches. Germline V gene lookup returns CDR1 LGHDT and CDR2 YNNKEL (reference sequence). CDR3 length: 15 residues.

This chain connects TRBV11-3 to TRBJ1-4, with D unclear. Trimming shortened V by 3 bases and J by 7 bases, and 12 bases separated the two germline ends. CDR1 and CDR2 from the germline V gene are SGHNT and YENEEA. CDR3 length: 14 residues. CDR3 in amino acids: CASSLGAGPEKLFF. The CDR3 nucleotides read TGTGCCAGCAGCTTGGGTGCAGGCCCTGAAAAACTGTTTTTT.

The CDR3 spells CASSPLPGFLNTEAFF. The CDR3 DNA reads TGCGCCAGCAGCCCCTTACCTGGGTTCTTGAACACTGAAGCTTTCTTT. This sequence joins TRBV5-1 and TRBJ1-1; D is undetermined. The CDR3 is made up of 16 amino acids. CDR1 is SGHRS and CDR2 is YFSETQ in the germline V gene. V was cut by 4 bases and J by 0 bases, with 16 bases left in between.

This clone has ten or more counts. This chain connects TRBV2 to TRBJ2-5; weak D call: TRBD1 (6 bases). With 5 bases removed from V and 5 bases from J, the gap between germline ends came to 12 bases. The CDR3 runs 13 residues. The V gene's germline CDR1 is SNHLY and CDR2 FYNNEI. CDR3 in amino acids: CASSPTGYETQYF. CDR3 coding DNA: TGTGCCAGCAGTCCCACAGGGTACGAGACCCAGTACTTC.

The J gene is TRBJ2-7, the V gene TRBV5-1; 9 nucleotides match TRBD1. J was trimmed by 6 bases and V by 3 bases; bases with no gene match: 10. This CDR3 is built from 15 residues. CDR1 is SGHRS and CDR2 is YFSETQ in the germline V gene. Here the CDR3 reads CASSWKPGQGGEQYF. CDR3 nucleotide sequence: TGCGCCAGCAGCTGGAAACCGGGACAGGGTGGCGAGCAGTACTTC. The full variable domain, in which reference TRBV5-1 and TRBJ2-7 provide the parts outside the CDR3, is KAGVTQTPRYLIKTRGQQVTLSCSPISGHRSVSWYQQTPGQGLQFLFEYFSETQRNKGNFPGRFSGRQFSNSRSEMNVSTLELGDSALYLCASSWKPGQGGEQYFGPGTRLTVT.

This clone came up a few times. This sequence joins TRBV5-6 and TRBJ2-5; tentatively, D is TRBD1 (6 bases). CDR1 SGHDT and CDR2 YYEEEE come from the germline V gene. V was clipped by 2 bases and J by 0 bases, with 14 bases between them. This CDR3 is 16 amino acids long. The CDR3 nucleotides are TGTGCCAGCAGCTTCAGGGGTGAAGGGTACCAAGAGACCCAGTACTTC. Its translation is CASSFRGEGYQETQYF.

V and J are TRBV5-5 and TRBJ1-2; D gene ambiguous. Trimming took off 2 bases at V and 4 bases at J, with 18 bases between the two ends. The germline gives CDR1 SGHKS, CDR2 YYEKEE (reference sequence). The CDR3 extends over 16 amino acids. DNA for the CDR3: TGTGCCAGCAGCTTAGCGTCGGCATTCACCACCTATGGCTACACCTTC. This codes for CASSLASAFTTYGYTF.

This clone appeared a few times. This chain uses TRBV10-3 with TRBJ1-1, with 11 nucleotides matching TRBD1. The V segment lost 6 bases and the J segment 5 bases; nucleotides outside the gene matches: 8. Germline V gene sequence: CDR1 ENHRY, CDR2 SYGVKD. This CDR3 is built from 15 residues. For the CDR3, the DNA is TGTGCCATCAGGGAGCGGGACAGGGGGGGGACTGAAGCTTTCTTT. It translates to CAIRERDRGGTEAFF.

This clone has a single count. The gene calls are TRBV6-2 or TRBV6-3 and TRBJ2-3; D is unresolved. The CDR3 has 13 residues. V was cut by 4 bases and J by 1 base, with 6 bases left in between. Germline V gene data show CDR1 as MNHEY and CDR2 as SVGEGT. CDR3 sequence: CASSLSGTDTQYF. Here the CDR3 DNA reads TGTGCCAGCAGTTTATCAGGCACAGATACGCAGTATTTT.

The chain recombines TRBV7-8 with TRBJ2-7, with a tentative D call TRBD1 (6 bases). V gave up 1 base and J gave up 2 bases, with 12 bases separating them. Looked up from germline, CDR1 is SGHVS and CDR2 is FQNEAQ. CDR3 length: 15 amino acids. CDR3 region: CASSLGQVPTYEQYF. CDR3 nucleotide sequence: TGTGCCAGCAGCTTAGGACAGGTCCCGACCTACGAGCAGTACTTC.

The V and J genes are TRBV27 and TRBJ2-1; 10 positions agree with TRBD1. Germline values: CDR1 MNHEY, CDR2 SMNVEV (reference sequence). The CDR3 sequence is 15 residues long. The junction had 8 bases not matched to a gene; V was cut back by 4 bases and J by 8 bases. CDR3 sequence reads: CASSSRDRGWDEQFF. In DNA form, the CDR3 reads TGTGCCAGCAGTTCCCGGGACAGGGGTTGGGATGAGCAGTTCTTC.

This clone was detected only once. The CDR3 is CASSFGPGGQYF. Written as DNA, the CDR3 is TGTGCCAGCAGTTTCGGACCCGGTGGCCAGTACTTC. The chain recombines TRBV12-3 or TRBV12-4 with TRBJ2-5; D remains ambiguous. The CDR3 covers 12 residues. V lost 3 bases, J lost 10 bases, and 12 bases lay in between.

The chain recombines TRBV4-2 with TRBJ2-7, with 7 bases aligning to TRBD2. The CDR3 loop spans 17 amino acids. J gave up 7 bases and V 0 bases, and 15 bases lay outside the gene matches. Germline CDR1 LGHNA, CDR2 YNFKEQ. The CDR3 region is CASSQDPPYGRMEEQYF. In DNA form, the CDR3 reads TGTGCCAGCAGCCAAGACCCTCCATACGGGAGGATGGAGGAGCAGTACTTC.

The chain employs TRBV3-1 (or the pseudogene TRBV3-2) and TRBJ2-1, with D hard to call. V gave up 4 bases and J gave up 5 bases, with 12 bases separating them. This CDR3 contains 14 residues. Germline loops: CDR1 LGHDT, CDR2 YNNKEL (reference sequence). The CDR3 loop reads CASSREKQNNEQFF. Here the CDR3 DNA reads TGTGCCAGCAGCCGAGAGAAGCAGAACAATGAGCAGTTCTTC.

J is TRBJ2-1 and V is TRBV14; TRBD2 is a possible D gene (7 bases). This CDR3 comprises 17 residues. V gave up 3 bases and J gave up 1 base, with 16 bases separating them. Per germline, CDR1 SGHDN and CDR2 FVKESK. The CDR3 spells CASSQWGGGYSYNEQFF. The CDR3 bases are TGTGCCAGCAGCCAGTGGGGAGGGGGTTATTCCTACAATGAGCAGTTCTTC.

This clone was observed a handful of times. Distinct nucleotide sequences in the sample also encode this CDR3. V usage is TRBV19 and J usage is TRBJ2-7; TRBD1 agrees at 10 bases. Germline-derived CDR1 and CDR2 are LNHDA and SQIVND (reference sequence). Losses at the gene ends were 3 bases for V and 0 bases for J; bases not matched to a gene: 2. The CDR3 sequence is 15 residues long. The CDR3: CASSIGTGVSYEQYF. CDR3 DNA sequence: TGTGCCAGTAGTATCGGGACAGGGGTCTCCTACGAGCAGTACTTC.

The rearrangement uses TRBV3-1 (or the pseudogene TRBV3-2) and TRBJ1-1; D is perhaps TRBD1 (6 bases). The CDR3 totals 17 residues. The V gene lost 4 bases and the J gene lost 0 bases, with 18 bases spanning the gap. Germline-derived CDR1 and CDR2 are LGHDT and YNNKEL (reference sequence). As DNA, the CDR3 is TGTGCCAGCAGCCCACTGGTGGGGGGCCCCATGAACACTGAAGCTTTCTTT. Its protein is CASSPLVGGPMNTEAFF.

The chain couples TRBV30 to TRBJ1-6, with D tentatively TRBD1 (6 bases). The CDR3 is 14 residues long. Trimming removed 7 bases from V and 6 bases from J, with 16 bases in between. The germline CDR1 and CDR2 sequences are GTSNPN and SVGIG (reference sequence). As DNA, the CDR3 is TGTGCCTCACAGGGTCAGGGAGTTAATTCACCCCTCCACTTT. Amino acids: CASQGQGVNSPLHF.

J is TRBJ1-2 and V is TRBV19; tentative D call: TRBD1 (5 bases). CDR1 is LNHDA and CDR2 is SQIVND in the germline V gene (reference sequence). V dropped 5 bases and J dropped 4 bases, with 20 bases sitting between them. The CDR3 sequence is 16 residues long. The CDR3 region has the DNA TGTGCCAGTAGTGTGACAGCCCAGAGCCTGTCCTATGGCTACACCTTC. It specifies CASSVTAQSLSYGYTF.

The chain links TRBV18 to TRBJ2-2, with D possibly being TRBD1 (5 bases). The CDR3 contains 15 residues. Trimming cost V 4 bases and J 1 base, with 10 bases left between them. Germline loops: CDR1 KGHSH, CDR2 LQKENI. The CDR3: CASSLGVQNTGELFF. DNA for the CDR3: TGTGCCAGCTCACTAGGGGTTCAGAACACCGGGGAGCTGTTTTTT.

The sample holds one count of this clone. CDR3 nucleotide sequence: TGTGCCAGTAGGACAACAGTAAACTATGGCTACACCTTC. This encodes CASRTTVNYGYTF. This chain joins TRBV19 and TRBJ1-2; D unresolved. Germline lookup yields CDR1 LNHDA and CDR2 SQIVND (reference sequence). Trimming stripped 6 bases from V and 2 bases from J, with 10 bases between. CDR3 length equals 13 residues.